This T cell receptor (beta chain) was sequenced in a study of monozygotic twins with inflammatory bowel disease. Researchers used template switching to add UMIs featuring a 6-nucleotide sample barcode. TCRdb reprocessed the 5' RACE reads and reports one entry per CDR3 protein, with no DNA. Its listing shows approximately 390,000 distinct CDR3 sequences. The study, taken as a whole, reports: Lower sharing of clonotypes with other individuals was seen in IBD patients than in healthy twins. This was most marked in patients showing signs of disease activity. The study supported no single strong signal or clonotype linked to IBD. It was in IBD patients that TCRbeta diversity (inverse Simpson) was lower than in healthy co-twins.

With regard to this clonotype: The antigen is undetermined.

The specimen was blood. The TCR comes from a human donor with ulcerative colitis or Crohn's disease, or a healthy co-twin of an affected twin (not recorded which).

CDR3 in amino acids: CATSRKEPQHF. V and J are TRBV24-1 and TRBJ1-5. The CDR3 extends over 11 amino acids. In germline, CDR1 is KGHDR, CDR2 SFDVKD.